This T cell receptor beta chain was sequenced during a study of OX40 agonist ivuxolimab in advanced cancers. Study at large: Patients with prior anti-PD-1, anti-PD-L1 or anti-CTLA-4 therapy were eligible; roughly 41% had some. The study's findings and limits: The mean number of expanded clones was higher in CD8+ T cells than in CD4+.

Repertoires were generated with immunoSEQ multiplex PCR, while TCRdb's copy carries only in-frame clones and drops some. The repertoire has under 65,000 clones, 89% of them found once; the top ten carry over 9%. Germline V gene data show CDR1 as MGHRA and CDR2 as YSYEKL. The length of the CDR3 is 16 residues. Between the trimmed V and J ends, which lost 0 bases and 6 bases, there was a span of 18 bases. Turning to this clone: Its antigen is not known.

The sequence came from an adult with an advanced solid tumor such as melanoma, head and neck, liver or kidney cancer. This chain uses TRBV4-1 with TRBJ2-7, with D possibly TRBD2 on 5 matching bases. The source was CD4+ or CD8+ T cells sorted from blood, collected in a trial of the OX40 agonist ivuxolimab. The CDR3 region is CASSQEASPRAAEQYF. The DNA for the CDR3 is TGCGCCAGCAGCCAAGAGGCCTCTCCGAGGGCGGCCGAGCAGTACTTC.